This T cell receptor (beta chain) was captured by sequencing in a study of beta chain features in type 1 diabetes. About this clone: Its antigen is unknown.

Overall study results and limits: A closer apparent resemblance between naive, central memory and Treg TCRB repertoires was seen in patients than in healthy donors. Type 1 diabetes patients had moderately but significantly shorter TCRB CDR3s in all four CD4+ subsets.

Expressed TCRB transcripts got sequenced, as all isolated RNA was reverse transcribed. Sequencing was performed with immunoSEQ multiplex PCR; in TCRdb, only in-frame clones are kept and a portion is missing. The sample records under 900,000 clones, 15% to 20% being singletons. Purity exceeding 95% was reached by all sorted populations. The germline V gene has CDR1 SGHRS and CDR2 YFSETQ. Deletions cut 3 bases from V and 0 bases from J, with 10 bases between. The CDR3 runs to 15 residues. The chain uses TRBV5-1 and TRBJ2-4; no clear D gene. The receptor was isolated from a young woman in good health. Specimen: naive CD4+ T cells from blood. CDR3 coding DNA: TGCGCCAGCAGCTACCGGACGGCAGCCAAAAACATTCAGTACTTC. This sequence encodes CASSYRTAAKNIQYF.